Listed below are T cell receptor beta chains from one sample, sequenced in a study of T cell responses to AZD1222 COVID-19 vaccine. The protocol was immunoSEQ multiplex PCR, while the TCRdb copy is restricted to in-frame clones and leaves out a portion. The profile shows 130,000 or so clones, about 89% of them singletons. The material was peripheral blood, obtained 28 days after the second dose of the MenACWY control vaccine. Receptor source: an adult who received the MenACWY meningococcal vaccine as a control. Both conserved end residues are part of each CDR3. The D gene is left open where the match is weak. For some rows the clone size is stated as once, few or many, or as a class when expanded; others skip it.

>-|-|TRBV5-4|TRBJ1-1
TGTGCCAGCACTAAGGGGGGGAACATAGAAGCTTTCTTT
CASTKGGNIEAFF
>-|TRBD2|TRBV7-8|TRBJ2-1
TGTGCCAGCAGGGGCGCGGGGGGTTCCTACAATGAGCAGTTCTTC
CASRGAGGSYNEQFF
>-|-|TRBV9|TRBJ1-6
TGTGCCAGCAGCGTAAGGGGGGACAACAATTCACCCCTCCACTTT
CASSVRGDNNSPLHF
>-|-|TRBV9|TRBJ2-2
TGTGCCAGCAGCGTAAGGGCAGCTCTGAACACCGGGGAGCTGTTTTTT
CASSVRAALNTGELFF
>few|-|TRBV20-1|TRBJ2-1
TGCAGTGCTAGTAGGTCTGGGGCCACCAATGAGCAGTTCTTC
CSASRSGATNEQFF
>once|TRBD2|TRBV5-1|TRBJ2-1
TGCGCCAGCAGCTTGGCCGTTGCTCCGGGAGGGCAGTATGAGCAGTTCTTC
CASSLAVAPGGQYEQFF
>-|-|TRBV19|TRBJ2-5
TGTGCCAGTAGGGCCGGGACTTCAGGGGAGACCCAGTACTTC
CASRAGTSGETQYF
>-|-|TRBV5-4|TRBJ2-5
TGTGCCAGCAGCTTCACAGGCGAAGAGACCCAGTACTTC
CASSFTGEETQYF
>-|TRBD1|TRBV6-5|TRBJ2-7
TGTGCCAGCAGTTACGGGACAGGGGACCCCTACGAGCAGTACTTC
CASSYGTGDPYEQYF
>-|-|TRBV6-5|TRBJ2-7
TGTGCCAGCAGGGCGGAAGGGAGAGGGGCCTACGAGCAGTACTTC
CASRAEGRGAYEQYF
>-|-|TRBV9|TRBJ2-5
TGTGCCAGCAGCGTATCGGGGGAGACCCAGTACTTC
CASSVSGETQYF
>-|-|TRBV20-1|TRBJ1-1
TGCAGTGCTAGTCGAACAAGGAACACTGAAGCTTTCTTT
CSASRTRNTEAFF
>-|-|TRBV11-2|TRBJ1-6
TGTGCCAGCAGCTTAGGGCCGGGGTATAATTCACCCCTCCACTTT
CASSLGPGYNSPLHF
>-|TRBD1|TRBV19|TRBJ2-1
TGTGCCAGTAGCGACATGGACAGGGGACGGAATGAGCAGTTCTTC
CASSDMDRGRNEQFF
>-|-|TRBV5-1|TRBJ1-1
TGCGCCAGCAGCCAAAGTCTGAACACTGAAGCTTTCTTT
CASSQSLNTEAFF
>few|TRBD1|TRBV19|TRBJ1-2
TGTGCCAGTAGTATCGCATACCTACAGGGGGATGGCTACACCTTC
CASSIAYLQGDGYTF
>few|-|TRBV9|TRBJ1-2
TGTGCCAGCAGCGCAGAACTTAGGACAGACGAGGGTGGCTACACCTTC
CASSAELRTDEGGYTF
>-|-|TRBV28|TRBJ2-6
TGTGCCAGCTATTCGGGATCTGGGGCCAACGTCCTGACTTTC
CASYSGSGANVLTF
>-|TRBD1|TRBV6-2/TRBV6-3|TRBJ2-3
TGTGCCAGCAGTTACCCGGGACAGGAAGATACGCAGTATTTT
CASSYPGQEDTQYF
>-|-|TRBV18|TRBJ1-5
TGTGCCAGCTCACCATCAGCAGGGAGCAATCAGCCCCAGCATTTT
CASSPSAGSNQPQHF
>-|TRBD1|TRBV7-2|TRBJ2-5
TGTGCCAGCAGCCCGACAGGGGTGGCTCAAGAGACCCAGTACTTC
CASSPTGVAQETQYF